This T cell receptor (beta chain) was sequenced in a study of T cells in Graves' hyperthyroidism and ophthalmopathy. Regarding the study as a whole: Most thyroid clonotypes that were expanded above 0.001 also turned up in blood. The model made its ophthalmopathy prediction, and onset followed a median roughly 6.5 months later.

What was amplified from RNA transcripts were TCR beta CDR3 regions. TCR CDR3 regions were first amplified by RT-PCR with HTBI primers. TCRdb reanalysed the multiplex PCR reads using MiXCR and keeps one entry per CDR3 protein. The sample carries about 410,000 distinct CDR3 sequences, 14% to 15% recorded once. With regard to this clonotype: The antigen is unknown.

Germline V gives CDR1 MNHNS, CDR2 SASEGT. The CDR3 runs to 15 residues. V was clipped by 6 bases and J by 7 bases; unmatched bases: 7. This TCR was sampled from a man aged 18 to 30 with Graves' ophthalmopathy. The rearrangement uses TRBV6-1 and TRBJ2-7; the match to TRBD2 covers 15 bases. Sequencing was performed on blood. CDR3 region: CASRDGLAGGREQYF. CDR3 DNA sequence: TGTGCCAGCAGAGACGGACTAGCGGGGGGGCGGGAGCAGTACTTC.